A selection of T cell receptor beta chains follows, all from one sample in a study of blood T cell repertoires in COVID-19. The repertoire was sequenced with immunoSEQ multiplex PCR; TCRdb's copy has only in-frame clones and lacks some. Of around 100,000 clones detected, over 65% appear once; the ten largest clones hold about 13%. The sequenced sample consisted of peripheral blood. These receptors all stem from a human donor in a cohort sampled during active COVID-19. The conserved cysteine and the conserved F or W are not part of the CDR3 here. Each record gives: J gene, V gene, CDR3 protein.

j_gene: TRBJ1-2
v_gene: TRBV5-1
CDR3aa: ASSLWGEDYGYT

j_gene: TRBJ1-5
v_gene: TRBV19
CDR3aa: ASTPTGSLQPQH

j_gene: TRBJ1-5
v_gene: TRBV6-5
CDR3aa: ASSIQSNQPQH

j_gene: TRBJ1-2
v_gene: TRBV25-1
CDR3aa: ASSDEGALRYGYT

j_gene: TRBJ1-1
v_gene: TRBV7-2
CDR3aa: ASSPEGRTEAF

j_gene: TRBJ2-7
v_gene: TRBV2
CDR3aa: ASSEAIIRSPFYEQY

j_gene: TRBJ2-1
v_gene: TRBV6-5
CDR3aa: AIAATRGYNEQF

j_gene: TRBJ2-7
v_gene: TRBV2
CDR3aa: ASSEGGIGGIISYSYEQY

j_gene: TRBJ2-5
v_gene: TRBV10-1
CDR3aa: ASSPRREEPQY

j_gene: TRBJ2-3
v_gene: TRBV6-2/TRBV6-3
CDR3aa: ASSYSWELGFGGTDTQY

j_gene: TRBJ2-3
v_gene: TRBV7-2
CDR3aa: ASSPGEGTDTQY

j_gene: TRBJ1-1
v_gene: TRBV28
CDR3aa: ASSLSGPAEAF

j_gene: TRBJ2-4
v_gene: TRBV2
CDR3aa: ASKDYLNIQY

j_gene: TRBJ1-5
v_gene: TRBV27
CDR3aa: ASSLFKTGGYSNQPQH

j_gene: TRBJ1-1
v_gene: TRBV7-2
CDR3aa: ASSWGDRIGTEAF